Listed below are T cell receptor beta chains from one sample, sequenced in a study of blood T cell repertoires in COVID-19. The assay was immunoSEQ multiplex PCR, and TCRdb's table has in-frame clones only and misses some. The sample has 140,000 to 150,000 clones; about 89% are singletons. Sequencing was carried out using peripheral blood. These receptor sequences come from a man aged 55 to 70 with active or convalescent COVID-19. The CDR3 runs from the conserved cysteine through the conserved F or W. D genes are given only for firm matches. The listing skips clone size in some rows; elsewhere it reads once, few, many or a size class.

v_call	cdr3_length	j_call	clone_size	d_call	cdr3_nt	cdr3_aa
TRBV10-3	13	TRBJ2-7	NA	NA	TGTGCCATCAGTGAGCAGGGAACGGGCGAGCAGTACTTC	CAISEQGTGEQYF
TRBV28	15	TRBJ1-6	NA	TRBD1	TGTGCCAGCAAACCCCGGGACAGGGGTGGCTCACCCCTCCACTTT	CASKPRDRGGSPLHF
TRBV5-4	14	TRBJ2-1	NA	NA	TGTGCCAGCAGCCCCCGGGACTCCTACAATGAGCAGTTCTTC	CASSPRDSYNEQFF
TRBV28	14	TRBJ1-2	NA	TRBD1	TGTGCCAGCAGTGAATCGGACAGGGGATATGGCTACACCTTC	CASSESDRGYGYTF
TRBV5-4	12	TRBJ1-1	NA	TRBD1	TGTGCCGGACAGGGGATGAACACTGAAGCTTTCTTT	CAGQGMNTEAFF
TRBV18	15	TRBJ2-2	NA	NA	TGTGCCAGCTCACCACCGGGGACTCTTACCGGGGAGCTGTTTTTT	CASSPPGTLTGELFF
TRBV28	15	TRBJ1-4	NA	TRBD1	TGTGCCAGCAGTCCCGGGACAGCAACTAATGAAAAACTGTTTTTT	CASSPGTATNEKLFF
TRBV24-1	15	TRBJ2-5	NA	NA	TGTGCCACCAGTGACCCCTCTAGCTCCATGCCGACCCAGTACTTC	CATSDPSSSMPTQYF
TRBV29-1	12	TRBJ2-7	once	NA	TGCAGCGTTGAGCTCCAGCCGGGAGAGCAGTACTTC	CSVELQPGEQYF
TRBV19	13	TRBJ1-2	NA	TRBD1	TGTGCCAGTAGTACGTACAGGGGGCAGGGCTACACCTTC	CASSTYRGQGYTF
TRBV18	13	TRBJ1-1	NA	NA	TGTGCCAGCTCACCCGGGGGGAACACTGAAGCTTTCTTT	CASSPGGNTEAFF
TRBV19	15	TRBJ2-3	few	TRBD2	TGTGCCAGTAGTTCGACTAGCGGGGCCACAGATACGCAGTATTTT	CASSSTSGATDTQYF
TRBV28	13	TRBJ1-2	NA	NA	TGTGCCAGCAGCGCCCGGGGTAACTATGGCTACACCTTC	CASSARGNYGYTF
TRBV6-5	15	TRBJ1-2	NA	TRBD1	TGTGCCAGCAGTTACTCCGGGACAGCCTACTATGGCTACACCTTC	CASSYSGTAYYGYTF
TRBV5-3	15	TRBJ2-2	NA	NA	TGTGCCAGAAGCTCTCATAGCGGACCAACCGGGGAGCTGTTTTTT	CARSSHSGPTGELFF
TRBV12-3/TRBV12-4	12	TRBJ1-3	NA	NA	TGTGCCAGCAGTTTACAGGGAAACACCATATATTTT	CASSLQGNTIYF
TRBV5-1	15	TRBJ2-5	NA	TRBD1	TGCGCCAGCAGCTCAGCGCCGGGACAGGGAGAGACCCAGTACTTC	CASSSAPGQGETQYF
TRBV28	13	TRBJ1-1	NA	TRBD1	TGTGCCAGCAGTCAGGGGGCGTTCCCTGAAGCTTTCTTT	CASSQGAFPEAFF
TRBV24-1	16	TRBJ2-3	NA	NA	TGTGCCACCAGTGATTTAAGAAGGGAGGCCACAGATACGCAGTATTTT	CATSDLRREATDTQYF
TRBV6-5	16	TRBJ1-1	NA	NA	TGTGCCAGCAGTTACTCGAGGCGGGAGGGGAGCACTGAAGCTTTCTTT	CASSYSRREGSTEAFF
TRBV5-1	14	TRBJ1-1	NA	NA	TGCGCCAGCAGCTCAAATGGGGGGACCACTGAAGCTTTCTTT	CASSSNGGTTEAFF
TRBV6-1	14	TRBJ1-1	NA	NA	TGTGCCAGCAGTGAATTGGCAGGTCGCACTGAAGCTTTCTTT	CASSELAGRTEAFF
TRBV15	14	TRBJ2-5	NA	TRBD2	TGTGCCACCAGCATGGGGGGGAATCAGGAGACCCAGTACTTC	CATSMGGNQETQYF
TRBV2	16	TRBJ2-7	NA	TRBD2	TGTGCCAGCAGGTCAGGGACTAGCGGGTATCCCGGAGGGCAGTACTTC	CASRSGTSGYPGGQYF
TRBV28	14	TRBJ1-5	NA	TRBD1	TGTGCCAGCAGTTCGGACAGGGTAAACCAGCCCCAGCATTTT	CASSSDRVNQPQHF
TRBV10-3	15	TRBJ2-2	NA	TRBD2	TGTGCCATCACTCCCCCGGGAGGGGACACCGGGGAGCTGTTTTTT	CAITPPGGDTGELFF
TRBV27	15	TRBJ2-2	NA	NA	TGTGCCAGCAGTTCGTATAATGCGAACACCGGGGAGCTGTTTTTT	CASSSYNANTGELFF
TRBV9	16	TRBJ2-1	few	TRBD2	TGTGCCAGCAGCGCCGGGACTAGCGCCTCCTACAATGAGCAGTTCTTC	CASSAGTSASYNEQFF
TRBV19	14	TRBJ2-7	NA	NA	TGTGCCAGTACCTCGGGAGGGGGCTTCGGCGAGCAGTACTTC	CASTSGGGFGEQYF
TRBV7-3	14	TRBJ2-5	NA	NA	TGTGCCAGCAGCTTAACAGGGGTAGGGGAGACCCAGTACTTC	CASSLTGVGETQYF
TRBV4-2	14	TRBJ2-1	NA	TRBD2	TGTGCCAGCAGCCAGGGAGGAGCGGGAGGGATTAAGTTCTTC	CASSQGGAGGIKFF
TRBV3-1/TRBV3-2	18	TRBJ1-3	NA	TRBD1	TGTGCCAGCAGCCAAGATTTTCAGGGGGCGTCATCTGGAAACACCATATATTTT	CASSQDFQGASSGNTIYF
TRBV7-3	17	TRBJ2-3	NA	TRBD1	TGTGCCAGCAGCTTCCGGACAGGGGGCGCGAGTACAGATACGCAGTATTTT	CASSFRTGGASTDTQYF
TRBV6-5	16	TRBJ1-2	NA	TRBD1	TGTGCCAGCAGTTACTCAGTCATGACAGGGAACTATGGCTACACCTTC	CASSYSVMTGNYGYTF
TRBV5-1	17	TRBJ2-2	NA	TRBD2	TGCGCCAGCAGCGCAGGGACTAGCGGGGGGTACACCGGGGAGCTGTTTTTT	CASSAGTSGGYTGELFF
TRBV4-1	19	TRBJ2-2	NA	TRBD2	TGCGCCAGCAGCCAAGTTTCCGGACTAGCGGGGGGAAGGACCGGGGAGCTGTTTTTT	CASSQVSGLAGGRTGELFF
TRBV7-2	15	TRBJ2-5	once	TRBD2	TGTGCCAGCAGCGCCGGGGGGGCGGGTACAGAGACCCAGTACTTC	CASSAGGAGTETQYF
TRBV28	16	TRBJ1-6	NA	NA	TGTGCCAGCAGTTTACCCCACGGGTCCTATAATTCACCCCTCCACTTT	CASSLPHGSYNSPLHF
TRBV28	13	TRBJ1-2	few	NA	TGTGCCAGCAGTTACGGTCCTAACTATGGCTACACCTTC	CASSYGPNYGYTF
TRBV5-1	13	TRBJ1-4	NA	NA	TGCGCCAGCAGCTTGTCGGAGGGAGAAAAACTGTTTTTT	CASSLSEGEKLFF
TRBV30	11	TRBJ2-1	NA	NA	TGTGCCTGGAGTGCTAAAAATGAGCAGTTCTTC	CAWSAKNEQFF
TRBV27	12	TRBJ2-1	few	NA	TGTGCCAGCAGTTTTAGGGGGAATGAGCAGTTCTTC	CASSFRGNEQFF
TRBV6-1	16	TRBJ1-2	NA	TRBD1	TGTGCCAGCAGTGAATGGCGGACAGGGGTTCGTTATGGCTACACCTTC	CASSEWRTGVRYGYTF
TRBV7-2	15	TRBJ2-1	NA	TRBD2	TGTGCCAGCAGCTCCCGGGGGACTATCTACAATGAGCAGTTCTTC	CASSSRGTIYNEQFF
TRBV4-3	15	TRBJ2-7	NA	NA	TGCGCCAGCAGCCAAGATTCGTCCCCCACTACCGAGCAGTACTTC	CASSQDSSPTTEQYF
TRBV28	20	TRBJ1-5	NA	NA	TGTGCCAGCAGTTTTTGGGGCCCGACGGAACCACAGGGCCAAAGACAGCCCCAGCATTTT	CASSFWGPTEPQGQRQPQHF
TRBV24-1	16	TRBJ2-2	NA	TRBD1	TGTGCCACCAGTGATTCCCGACAGGGGGCCACCGGGGAGCTGTTTTTT	CATSDSRQGATGELFF
TRBV7-6	17	TRBJ2-2	NA	TRBD1	TGTGCCAGCAGGCCCGGACAGGGGAAACGGGGCACCGGGGAGCTGTTTTTT	CASRPGQGKRGTGELFF
TRBV28	13	TRBJ1-2	once	NA	TGTGCCAGCAGTTTAATGGGGGCGGGTGGCTACACCTTC	CASSLMGAGGYTF
TRBV4-3	18	TRBJ2-7	few	TRBD2	TGCGCCAGCAGCCAAGAGAAGTTAGCGGGAACCAGATCCTACGAGCAGTACTTC	CASSQEKLAGTRSYEQYF